This T cell receptor beta chain was retrieved from a study of blood T cell repertoires in COVID-19. The germline CDR1 and CDR2 sequences are SGHRS and YFSETQ. The trim removed 4 bases at V and 10 bases at J, leaving 10 bases unmatched. This CDR3 spans 16 amino acids. Data came from immunoSEQ multiplex PCR; TCRdb stores just in-frame clones and leaves some out. The sample lists fewer than 350,000 clones, around 90% occurring once. Seattle-derived patients entered the study during active infection and were followed longitudinally. Specimen: peripheral blood. The chain links TRBV5-1 to TRBJ1-6, with 11 positions matching TRBD1. This receptor was obtained from a woman aged 25 to 39 with COVID-19, enrolled during active disease. The DNA of the CDR3 is TGCGCCAGCAGCACGGGGCCGGGACAGGGGGAGTCACCCCTCCACTTT. It specifies CASSTGPGQGESPLHF.